This entry lists 30 T cell receptor beta chains sequenced from one sample in a study of T cells after yellow fever vaccination. One entry per CDR3 protein, called by TCRdb with MiXCR from the 5' RACE reads. The top ten hold just under 20% of the sample, which has some 320,000 distinct CDR3 sequences, approximately 4% seen once. Material: PBMCs, obtained 15 days after the yellow fever booster vaccination. These receptors all come from a man aged 18 to 30 who received the YFV17D yellow fever vaccine.

This clonotype has just a few counts. The chain links TRBV2 to TRBJ1-2; D is perhaps TRBD1 (5 bases). V was trimmed by 4 bases and J by 2 bases, leaving 17 bases between them. The CDR3 is 16 residues long. Germline V lookup: CDR1 SNHLY, CDR2 FYNNEI. CDR3 region: CASSVSLRQRNYGYTF. CDR3 in DNA: TGTGCCAGCAGTGTTTCGTTGAGACAGCGAAACTATGGCTACACCTTC.

This clonotype was recorded many times. The chain recombines TRBV6-1 with TRBJ1-2, with D possibly being TRBD1 (5 bases). The CDR3 is 14 residues long. CDR1 MNHNS and CDR2 SASEGT come from the germline V gene. V lost 6 bases and J 3 bases, leaving 14 bases between the germline ends. CDR3 sequence reads: CASSLLATDYGYTF. The CDR3 DNA follows: TGTGCCAGCAGCCTTCTTGCGACAGACTATGGCTACACCTTC.

The rearrangement links TRBV3-1 to TRBJ2-5, with TRBD1 as a possible D gene (5 bases). The germline CDR1 and CDR2 sequences are LGHDT and YNNKEL (reference sequence). V was pared by 4 bases and J by 5 bases, with 23 bases between. The CDR3 covers 17 residues. CDR3 nucleotides: TGTGCCAGCAGCCCGGTCCCAACGGTAAGGGGCCGGGAGACCCAGTACTTC. The encoded protein is CASSPVPTVRGRETQYF.

The chain uses TRBV27 and TRBJ2-6; D call uncertain. V was pared by 7 bases and J by 2 bases, with 12 bases between. The germline V gene has CDR1 MNHEY and CDR2 SMNVEV (reference sequence). The CDR3 totals 15 residues. CDR3 protein: CASIEKEAGANVLTF. CDR3 in DNA: TGTGCCAGCATTGAGAAGGAAGCTGGGGCCAACGTCCTGACTTTC. The variable domain in full, completed from reference TRBV27 and TRBJ2-6, reads EAQVTQNPRYLITVTGKKLTVTCSQNMNHEYMSWYRQDPGLGLRQIYYSMNVEVTDKGDVPEGYKVSRKEKRNFPLILESPSPNQTSLYFCASIEKEAGANVLTFGAGSRLTVL.

This clonotype occurred many times. The chain combines TRBV5-5 with TRBJ1-5; the match to TRBD1 covers 8 bases. Germline trimming cut 0 bases from V and 7 bases from J; bases unmatched to any gene: 6. This CDR3 has 15 amino acids. Germline CDR1 SGHKS, CDR2 YYEKEE (reference sequence). The chain's CDR3 is CASSLGGQGRQPQHF. CDR3 DNA sequence: TGTGCCAGCAGCTTGGGTGGACAGGGCAGACAGCCCCAGCATTTT.

This clonotype was counted a few times. The chain joins TRBV29-1 to TRBJ1-1; perhaps TRBD1 as D (6 bases). The V gene lost 7 bases and the J gene lost 3 bases, with 21 bases spanning the gap. CDR3 length: 15 residues. CDR1 is SQVTM, CDR2 ANQGSEA, per germline. The DNA for the CDR3 is TGCAGCGCTGCCTACCCAGGGGTTGAAGACACTGAAGCTTTCTTT. It is translated as CSAAYPGVEDTEAFF.

The rearrangement joins TRBV7-6 to TRBJ2-2; 11 nucleotides align to TRBD1. The CDR3 runs to 18 residues. In germline, CDR1 is SGHVS, CDR2 FNYEAQ. Trimming removed 6 bases from V and 6 bases from J; junction bases left unmatched: 15. The CDR3, as DNA: TGTGCCAGCAGAAATCCAAGTTCCGGGACAGGGGGTCCCGGGGAGCTGTTTTTT. It yields the protein CASRNPSSGTGGPGELFF.

This clonotype was seen at least ten times. The rearrangement uses TRBV27 and TRBJ2-7; maybe TRBD1 (5 bases). CDR3 length: 13 residues. V was pared by 5 bases and J by 5 bases, with 13 bases between. Germline CDR1 MNHEY, CDR2 SMNVEV (reference sequence). Written as DNA, the CDR3 is TGTGCCAGCAGTCCTTCACAGGCCGACGAGCAGTACGTC. Translation gives CASSPSQADEQYV.

This clonotype has more than one count but fewer than ten. The chain joins TRBV7-2 to TRBJ1-1; perhaps TRBD1 as D (5 bases). The CDR3 extends over 12 amino acids. The V gene lost 5 bases and the J gene lost 10 bases, with 14 bases spanning the gap. Germline V gene lookup returns CDR1 SGHTA and CDR2 FQGNSA. This CDR3 reads CASSPGTLGAFF. In DNA form, the CDR3 reads TGTGCCAGCAGCCCCGGGACCCTAGGAGCTTTCTTT.

The CDR3, as DNA: TGTGCCAGCAGTTTCGGAGACTCACGGGAGACCCAGTACTTC. Encoded protein: CASSFGDSRETQYF. The V call is TRBV28, the J call TRBJ2-5; D not certain. V was cut by 3 bases and J by 5 bases, with 13 bases left in between. There are 14 residues in the CDR3. Germline lookup yields CDR1 MDHEN and CDR2 SYDVKM.

This clonotype was detected many times. The CDR3 loop reads CASSFAARGRSTDTQYF. CDR3 nucleotide sequence: TGTGCCAGCAGCTTCGCGGCGCGGGGGCGGAGCACAGATACGCAGTATTTT. The rearrangement uses TRBV7-2 and TRBJ2-3; weak D call: TRBD2 (7 bases). The CDR3 is made up of 17 amino acids. The V end lost 3 bases, the J end lost 0 bases, and 16 bases lay between the germline ends. CDR1 and CDR2 from the germline V gene are SGHTA and FQGNSA.

This clonotype has only a few counts. The chain is built from TRBV5-1 and TRBJ2-1; 9 bases fit TRBD2. The junction had 3 bases not matched to a gene; V was cut back by 0 bases and J by 2 bases. The CDR3 totals 16 residues. Germline loops: CDR1 SGHRS, CDR2 YFSETQ. The CDR3 sequence: CASSLAERGAYNEQFF. The CDR3 nucleotides are TGCGCCAGCAGCTTGGCCGAGCGGGGGGCCTACAATGAGCAGTTCTTC. The full variable domain, rest sourced from reference TRBV5-1 and TRBJ2-1, is KAGVTQTPRYLIKTRGQQVTLSCSPISGHRSVSWYQQTPGQGLQFLFEYFSETQRNKGNFPGRFSGRQFSNSRSEMNVSTLELGDSALYLCASSLAERGAYNEQFFGPGTRLTVL.

This clonotype was observed at least ten times. J is TRBJ1-3 and V is TRBV5-6; D not resolved. The ends were cut back, 4 bases at V and 4 bases at J, with 18 bases in the middle. CDR3 size: 16 residues. The germline V gene encodes CDR1 SGHDT and CDR2 YYEEEE. CDR3 region: CASSVRVPLQGNTIYF. The CDR3 DNA is TGTGCCAGCAGCGTCCGGGTCCCACTGCAGGGAAACACCATATATTTT.

This clonotype has at least ten counts. This chain links TRBV20-1 with TRBJ2-1; D may correspond to TRBD1 or TRBD2 (6 bases each). The CDR3 is 13 amino acids. Germline CDR1 reads DFQATT; CDR2 reads SNEGSKA (reference sequence). Deletions cut 6 bases from V and 5 bases from J, with 14 bases between. CDR3 region: CSASLGGNNEQFF. The CDR3 DNA reads as TGCAGTGCCTCGCTGGGGGGCAACAATGAGCAGTTCTTC.

This clonotype was detected many times. J is TRBJ2-1 and V is TRBV4-3, with D hard to call. The germline CDR1 and CDR2 sequences are LGHNA and YSLEER. CDR3 length equals 15 residues. The germline V and J ends were trimmed by 0 bases and 2 bases, with 8 bases remaining between them. The chain's CDR3 is CASSQEAVTYNEQFF. The CDR3 bases are TGCGCCAGCAGCCAAGAGGCAGTTACCTACAATGAGCAGTTCTTC.

This clonotype was seen many times. V is TRBV4-1 and J is TRBJ1-1; 10 nucleotides line up with TRBD1. The CDR3 loop spans 16 amino acids. With 4 bases clipped from V and 0 bases from J, the junction kept 5 bases outside the gene matches. CDR1 is MGHRA and CDR2 is YSYEKL in the germline V gene. This chain's CDR3 is CASSRGQGEVNTEAFF. CDR3 nucleotide sequence: TGCGCCAGCAGCCGAGGACAGGGGGAGGTGAACACTGAAGCTTTCTTT.

This clonotype was counted ten times or more. The chain's CDR3 is CASSSHWGNEKLFF. In nucleotides, the CDR3 is TGTGCCAGCAGCTCCCACTGGGGTAATGAAAAACTGTTTTTT. The chain uses TRBV7-2 and TRBJ1-4; D unresolved. Trimming removed 4 bases from V and 4 bases from J, with 10 bases in between. CDR1 is SGHTA, CDR2 FQGNSA, per germline. CDR3 length equals 14 residues.

The chain recombines TRBV5-1 with TRBJ2-6; D might be TRBD1 (5 bases). The CDR3 sequence is 16 residues long. The germline CDR1 and CDR2 sequences are SGHRS and YFSETQ. Between the trimmed V and J ends, which lost 4 bases and 0 bases, there was a span of 11 bases. The DNA for the CDR3 is TGCGCCAGCAGCAACCTACAGGTCTCTGGGGCCAACGTCCTGACTTTC. It codes for CASSNLQVSGANVLTF.

The CDR3, as DNA: TGTGCCAGCAGCTTGGCGGCGGGGGGGCCGAGCAATGAGCAGTTCTTC. Translating it yields CASSLAAGGPSNEQFF. The V and J genes are TRBV5-4 and TRBJ2-1; 9 bases match TRBD2. The CDR3 sequence is 16 residues long. Germline trimming cut 0 bases from V and 6 bases from J; bases unmatched to any gene: 7. Germline-derived CDR1 and CDR2 are SGHNT and YYREEE (reference sequence).

The genes are TRBV27 and TRBJ1-6; D possibly corresponds to TRBD1 (5 bases). Germline V gene data show CDR1 as MNHEY and CDR2 as SMNVEV (reference sequence). The length of the CDR3 is 14 residues. V lost 6 bases, J lost 5 bases, and 11 bases lay in between. CDR3 DNA sequence: TGTGCCAGCAGGCTGACAGCGAATAATTCACCCCTCCACTTT. Residues: CASRLTANNSPLHF.

The sample holds a few counts of this clonotype. The chain employs TRBV6-5 and TRBJ2-1, with 8 bases identical to TRBD2. The germline V gene encodes CDR1 MNHEY and CDR2 SVGAGI. Trimming took 7 bases from V and 4 from J; bases not matched to a gene: 6. This CDR3 is built from 14 residues. This chain's CDR3 is CASKERGRYNEQFF. CDR3 nucleotide sequence: TGTGCCAGCAAAGAGCGGGGGAGGTACAATGAGCAGTTCTTC.

The chain links TRBV27 to TRBJ2-3, with D hard to call. The CDR3 length is 12 residues. The V gene lost 4 bases and the J gene lost 7 bases, with 9 bases spanning the gap. Germline CDR1 and CDR2: MNHEY and SMNVEV (reference sequence). CDR3 in amino acids: CASSSALNTQYF. For the CDR3, the DNA is TGTGCCAGCAGTTCGGCCCTAAATACGCAGTATTTT.

The V and J genes are TRBV6-2 or TRBV6-3 and TRBJ2-7, with a possible D match to TRBD2 (5 bases). CDR1 and CDR2 from the germline V gene are MNHEY and SVGEGT. CDR3 size: 11 residues. V dropped 5 bases and J dropped 11 bases, with 13 bases sitting between them. CDR3 in amino acids: CASSDGPGEYF. The CDR3 DNA reads TGTGCCAGCAGTGACGGGCCCGGGGAGTACTTC.

Ten or more counts support this clonotype. The chain uses TRBV6-4 and TRBJ2-1; 9 bases align to TRBD2. CDR1 MRHNA and CDR2 SNTAGT come from the germline V gene. This CDR3 contains 15 residues. Trimming took 2 bases from V and 8 from J; bases not matched to a gene: 7. CDR3 nucleotides: TGTGCCAGCAGTGACGCGGGGGGGCCAAAACATGAGCAGTTCTTC. This translates into CASSDAGGPKHEQFF.

This clonotype was observed at least ten times. The chain recombines TRBV29-1 with TRBJ1-3, with D possibly being TRBD1 (6 bases). V was cut by 5 bases and J by 2 bases, with 10 bases left in between. The V gene's germline CDR1 is SQVTM and CDR2 ANQGSEA. CDR3 length equals 13 residues. CDR3 region: CSVQGRPGNTIYF. CDR3 coding DNA: TGCAGCGTTCAGGGGAGACCTGGAAACACCATATATTTT.

There are many counts of this clonotype. The rearrangement links TRBV10-3 to TRBJ1-5; possibly TRBD1 for D (5 bases). CDR1 is ENHRY, CDR2 SYGVKD, per germline. V was cut by 6 bases and J by 1 base, with 7 bases left in between. The CDR3 covers 13 residues. CDR3 DNA sequence: TGTGCCATCAGCCGGGACAGCAATCAGCCCCAGCATTTT. It translates to CAISRDSNQPQHF.

This chain links TRBV20-1 with TRBJ1-5, with D hard to call. CDR1 and CDR2 (germline): DFQATT, SNEGSKA (reference sequence). Trimming left V 2 bases short and J 4 bases short, with 9 bases between. The CDR3 has 13 amino acids. The CDR3 reads CSARFARNQPQHF. The CDR3 DNA reads TGCAGTGCTAGATTTGCCAGGAATCAGCCCCAGCATTTT.

This clonotype has ten or more counts. This chain links TRBV20-1 with TRBJ2-1, with TRBD1 as a possible D gene (6 bases). This CDR3 has 13 amino acids. Germline lookup yields CDR1 DFQATT and CDR2 SNEGSKA (reference sequence). V was clipped by 5 bases and J by 9 bases, with 17 bases between them. This chain's CDR3 is CSARLPGHAEQFF. The CDR3, as DNA: TGCAGTGCTCGCCTCCCGGGACACGCTGAGCAGTTCTTC.

The rearrangement uses TRBV20-1 and TRBJ2-1; 9 nucleotides align to TRBD2. Germline V gene sequence: CDR1 DFQATT, CDR2 SNEGSKA (reference sequence). The V and J ends lost 1 base and 5 bases, in that order; junction bases with no gene match: 9. The CDR3 sequence is 16 residues long. This CDR3 reads CSARAGSGGYDNEQFF. The CDR3, as DNA: TGCAGTGCTAGAGCGGGAAGCGGGGGGTATGACAATGAGCAGTTCTTC.

This clonotype has just a few counts. The CDR3 sequence: CASSLKEEQFF. CDR3 nucleotides: TGTGCCAGCAGCTTAAAAGAAGAGCAGTTCTTC. The chain links TRBV7-9 to TRBJ2-1, with no clear D. V was pared by 2 bases and J by 10 bases, with 6 bases between. Germline CDR1 is SEHNR and CDR2 is FQNEAQ (reference sequence). The CDR3 totals 11 residues.